A single sample is the source of the 12 T cell receptor beta chains below, sequenced in a study of control samples from healthy donors and cancer patients. Generated by immunoSEQ multiplex PCR, the TCRdb table keeps only in-frame clones and is missing some. The sample lists roughly 190,000 clones; roughly nine tenths were seen once. The specimen was blood. These TCRs come from a woman aged 25 to 39 in good health.

This clone was recorded once. The CDR3 region has the DNA TGTGCCAGCAGTACCCGGACTAGCACAGATACGCAGTATTTT. As protein: CASSTRTSTDTQYF. The chain recombines TRBV6-5 with TRBJ2-3; a possible D gene is TRBD2 (5 bases). CDR1 is MNHEY and CDR2 is SVGAGI in the germline V gene. This CDR3 is built from 14 residues. V lost 5 bases, J lost 0 bases, and 9 bases lay in between.

This clone was recorded only once. The chain is built from TRBV7-3 and TRBJ2-5; TRBD1 or TRBD2 may be the D gene (5 bases each). CDR3 length equals 13 residues. Germline CDR1 reads SGHTA; CDR2 reads FQGTGA. V was cut by 5 bases and J by 0 bases, with 7 bases left in between. This chain's CDR3 is CASSPGHQETQYF. CDR3 nucleotides: TGTGCCAGCAGCCCGGGACACCAAGAGACCCAGTACTTC. The full variable domain, in which reference TRBV7-3 and TRBJ2-5 provide the parts outside the CDR3, is GAGVSQTPSNKVTEKGKYVELRCDPISGHTALYWYRQSLGQGPEFLIYFQGTGAADDSGLPNDRFFAVRPEGSVSTLKIQRTERGDSAVYLCASSPGHQETQYFGPGTRLLVL.

The rearrangement uses TRBV29-1 and TRBJ2-5; 8 positions match TRBD1. CDR3 length: 12 residues. J was trimmed by 4 bases and V by 4 bases; bases with no gene match: 2. Germline V gene lookup returns CDR1 SQVTM and CDR2 ANQGSEA. This CDR3 is CSVGQGAETQYF. Written as DNA, the CDR3 is TGCAGCGTTGGGCAGGGGGCAGAGACCCAGTACTTC.

The gene calls are TRBV6-1 and TRBJ1-5; D perhaps matches TRBD1 (6 bases). V was pared by 3 bases and J by 1 base, with 16 bases between. This CDR3 is built from 17 residues. Germline CDR1 MNHNS, CDR2 SASEGT. The CDR3 is CASSEGGAGYSNQPQHF. DNA of the CDR3: TGTGCCAGCAGTGAGGGGGGGGCGGGGTACAGCAATCAGCCCCAGCATTTT.

In DNA, the CDR3 is TGTGCCAGCAGTGAAGCGCTTGGCACAGATACGCAGTATTTT. This codes for CASSEALGTDTQYF. The chain joins TRBV2 to TRBJ2-3; no firm D call. The CDR3 is 14 residues long. Trimming removed 0 bases from V and 1 base from J, with 5 bases in between. CDR1 and CDR2 from the germline V gene are SNHLY and FYNNEI. The whole variable domain, remainder taken from reference TRBV2 and TRBJ2-3, is EPEVTQTPSHQVTQMGQEVILRCVPISNHLYFYWYRQILGQKVEFLVSFYNNEISEKSEIFDDQFSVERPDGSNFTLKIRSTKLEDSAMYFCASSEALGTDTQYFGPGTRLTVL.

The chain recombines TRBV10-1 with TRBJ2-1; 8 bases are shared with TRBD1. Trimming at V came to 0 bases and at J to 2 bases, leaving 3 bases not matched to a gene. The CDR3 is 16 residues long. CDR1 is WNHNN, CDR2 SYGVQD, per germline (reference sequence). CDR3 sequence reads: CASSESGTGPYNEQFF. The CDR3 region has the DNA TGCGCCAGCAGTGAGTCCGGGACAGGACCCTACAATGAGCAGTTCTTC.

The rearrangement links TRBV9 to TRBJ1-2; D might be TRBD1 (5 bases). This CDR3 has 15 residues. V lost 4 bases and J lost 0, with 13 bases in between. The germline CDR1 and CDR2 sequences are SGDLS and YYNGEE. The CDR3 spells CASSPRAGANYGYTF. In DNA, the CDR3 is TGTGCCAGCAGCCCCAGGGCAGGAGCTAACTATGGCTACACCTTC.

Note on this clone: Other DNA sequences from this sample encode an identical CDR3 as well. The chain has TRBV28 and TRBJ2-7; D is perhaps TRBD2 (5 bases). This CDR3 contains 14 residues. V was clipped by 2 bases and J by 0 bases, with 8 bases between them. Per the germline V gene, CDR1 is MDHEN and CDR2 is SYDVKM. CDR3 nucleotides: TGTGCCAGCAGTTTAGCGGGCAGCTCCTACGAGCAGTACTTC. Amino acid sequence: CASSLAGSSYEQYF.

The count of this clone is one. This chain uses TRBV6-5 with TRBJ2-2, with no clear D. CDR1 MNHEY and CDR2 SVGAGI come from the germline V gene. Trimming cost V 2 bases and J 4 bases, with 5 bases left between them. The CDR3 extends over 13 amino acids. The chain's CDR3 is CASSYEVTGELFF. The DNA for the CDR3 is TGTGCCAGCAGTTACGAGGTCACCGGGGAGCTGTTTTTT.

This chain connects TRBV6-5 to TRBJ1-2; 11 positions match TRBD1. Looked up from germline, CDR1 is MNHEY and CDR2 is SVGAGI. J gave up 3 bases and V 7 bases, and 1 base lay outside the gene matches. The CDR3 covers 13 residues. The CDR3 nucleotides are TGTGCCAGCACGGGACAGGGGGACTATGGCTACACCTTC. Translation: CASTGQGDYGYTF.

The chain uses TRBV28 and TRBJ2-1, with D possibly matching TRBD1 (8 bases). The CDR3 covers 17 residues. Germline CDR1 is MDHEN and CDR2 is SYDVKM. Trimming pared 6 bases from V and 7 bases from J, leaving 25 bases between. CDR3 sequence reads: CASSPRTGPGAGNEQFF. CDR3 bases: TGTGCCAGCAGCCCCCGGACAGGGCCCGGAGCGGGGAATGAGCAGTTCTTC. The full variable domain, with the rest looked up from reference TRBV28 and TRBJ2-1, is DVKVTQSSRYLVKRTGEKVFLECVQDMDHENMFWYRQDPGLGLRLIYFSYDVKMKEKGDIPEGYSVSREKKERFSLILESASTNQTSMYLCASSPRTGPGAGNEQFFGPGTRLTVL.

The J gene is TRBJ1-2, the V gene TRBV12-3 or TRBV12-4; possible D gene TRBD1, 5 bases. The V end lost 6 bases, the J end lost 0 bases, and 8 bases lay between the germline ends. The CDR3 covers 13 residues. The DNA for the CDR3 is TGTGCCAGCAGCGACAGAGCTAACTATGGCTACACCTTC. Translation gives CASSDRANYGYTF.